Shown below are 20 T cell receptor beta chains from a single sample sequenced in a study of regulatory T cells in long-lasting Graves disease. Time point given: persistent/refractory GD, antithyroid drugs over 5 years with positive TRAb. PBMC-extracted RNA yielded the TCR library. Arm-PCR of CDR3 regions and iRepertoire HTBI primers were the basis on which TCR beta libraries were built. TCRdb reprocessed the multiplex PCR reads via MiXCR and lists one record per CDR3 protein. In the table there are about 470,000 distinct CDR3 sequences, around 21% of which are singletons. The specimen comprised peripheral blood mononuclear cells (PBMCs), sampled when the disease was refractory, from a patient treated with antithyroid drugs. The origin of the receptors is a female donor with Graves disease.

The table lists this clonotype with many counts. The rearrangement uses TRBV6-5 and TRBJ1-5, with TRBD1 identical over 10 bases. V lost 2 bases, J lost 5 bases, and 3 bases stayed unmatched. CDR1 MNHEY and CDR2 SVGAGI come from the germline V gene. The length of the CDR3 is 15 residues. CDR3 sequence reads: CASSYADRGHQPQHF. In nucleotides, the CDR3 is TGTGCCAGCAGTTACGCAGACAGGGGGCATCAGCCCCAGCATTTT.

V and J are TRBV13 and TRBJ2-3; 11 nucleotides line up with TRBD2. V dropped 3 bases and J dropped 0; count of bases not matched to a gene: 8. The CDR3 spans 18 residues. From germline, CDR1 is PRHDT and CDR2 FYEKMQ (reference sequence). The CDR3 region has the DNA TGTGCCAGCAGCTTTTGGCTAGCGGGAGGAGAAAGCACAGATACGCAGTATTTT. Its translation: CASSFWLAGGESTDTQYF.

This clonotype was observed a handful of times. J is TRBJ2-4 and V is TRBV6-2 or TRBV6-3; a possible D gene is TRBD2 (5 bases). Germline V lookup: CDR1 MNHEY, CDR2 SVGEGT. The germline V and J ends were trimmed by 5 bases and 10 bases, with 18 bases remaining between them. There are 14 residues in the CDR3. This chain's CDR3 is CASSHQSLAGIQYF. In nucleotides, the CDR3 is TGTGCCAGCAGTCACCAATCGCTAGCCGGGATTCAGTACTTC.

The table lists this clonotype with a few counts. The chain employs TRBV30 and TRBJ2-2, with a weak D call TRBD1 (5 bases). CDR1 is GTSNPN and CDR2 is SVGIG in the germline V gene (reference sequence). Trimming removed 8 bases from V and 4 bases from J, with 11 bases in between. The CDR3 has 12 amino acids. The CDR3 region has the DNA TGTGCCGGAGACAGAACCACCGGGGAGCTGTTTTTT. This codes for CAGDRTTGELFF.

The chain is built from TRBV7-8 and TRBJ2-7; 10 bases fit TRBD1. V trimming: 5 bases; J trimming: 5 bases; junction bases outside the gene matches: 9. The CDR3 runs 15 residues. The V gene's germline CDR1 is SGHVS and CDR2 FQNEAQ. The CDR3 region has the DNA TGTGCCAGCAGCGCTCCCGGGACAGGGGAAAACGAGCAGTACTTC. This sequence encodes CASSAPGTGENEQYF.

This clonotype has at least ten counts. The chain is built from TRBV28 and TRBJ1-1; D remains unclear. Germline assignment: CDR1 MDHEN and CDR2 SYDVKM. CDR3 size: 13 residues. Trimming took off 8 bases at V and 0 bases at J, with 10 bases between the two ends. The chain's CDR3 is CASGDGMNTEAFF. For the CDR3, the DNA is TGTGCCAGCGGAGACGGTATGAACACTGAAGCTTTCTTT.

This clonotype was seen repeatedly, ten times or more. The chain carries TRBV28 and TRBJ2-7; TRBD2 might be the D (6 bases). Germline CDR1 is MDHEN and CDR2 is SYDVKM. Trimming took off 6 bases at V and 7 bases at J, with 16 bases between the two ends. There are 13 residues in the CDR3. The CDR3 DNA is TGTGCCAGCAGCTCGACGGGGAGGAGAGAGCAGTACTTC. Amino acids: CASSSTGRREQYF.

A word on this clonotype: A much larger clone is a single base away; this may be a read error. The genes are TRBV6-1 and TRBJ2-7; D is uncertain. Germline CDR1 MNHNS, CDR2 SASEGT. The CDR3 loop spans 15 amino acids. With 4 bases removed from V and 0 bases from J, the gap between germline ends came to 13 bases. In DNA form, the CDR3 reads TGTGCCAGCAGTGGATGGGCCTCGAGCTCCTACGAGCAGTACTTC. Translated, it gives CASSGWASSSYEQYF.

This chain uses TRBV5-8 with TRBJ2-7; D possibly matches TRBD1 or TRBD2 (5 bases each). The CDR3 is 15 amino acids. V was pared by 0 bases and J by 0 bases, with 10 bases between. The germline V gene has CDR1 SGHTS and CDR2 YDEGEE. The CDR3 DNA reads TGTGCCAGCAGCTTGGCCAGGGACGTCTCCTACGAGCAGTACTTC. Protein: CASSLARDVSYEQYF.

This clonotype was found many times. CDR3 sequence reads: CASSNGDGKNIQYF. The CDR3 nucleotides read TGCGCCAGCAGCAATGGGGACGGGAAAAACATTCAGTACTTC. The chain couples TRBV5-1 to TRBJ2-4; either TRBD1 or TRBD2 may supply D (5 bases each). Trimming shortened V by 4 bases and J by 4 bases, and 12 bases separated the two germline ends. This CDR3 comprises 14 residues. Germline assignment: CDR1 SGHRS and CDR2 YFSETQ.

The J gene is TRBJ1-5, the V gene TRBV2; D unresolved. This CDR3 spans 14 amino acids. In germline, CDR1 is SNHLY, CDR2 FYNNEI. Trimming removed 6 bases from V and 3 bases from J, with 12 bases in between. The DNA of the CDR3 is TGTGCCAGCAGGAGCTTCTCTGACAATCAGCCCCAGCATTTT. Its protein is CASRSFSDNQPQHF.

CDR3 region: CATSDPTSGQGAPGELFF. CDR3 DNA sequence: TGTGCCACCAGTGATCCCACCAGTGGACAGGGTGCGCCCGGGGAGCTGTTTTTT. The chain recombines TRBV24-1 with TRBJ2-2, with 8 bases matching TRBD1. Trimming cost V 3 bases and J 6 bases; bases outside gene matches: 14. The CDR3 is made up of 18 amino acids. From germline, CDR1 is KGHDR and CDR2 SFDVKD.

This clonotype appeared a few times. This may be a read error, as it is one base from a much larger clone. J is TRBJ1-1 and V is TRBV5-6; 7 nucleotides align to TRBD1. V shed 4 bases and J 2 bases; nucleotides not matched to a gene: 5. Germline V gene lookup returns CDR1 SGHDT and CDR2 YYEEEE. CDR3 length equals 14 residues. The chain's CDR3 is CASSPRDRNTEAFF. Written as DNA, the CDR3 is TGTGCCAGCAGCCCCCGGGACAGAAACACTGAAGCTTTCTTT.

This clonotype was detected ten times or more. The chain carries TRBV28 and TRBJ2-7; 7 nucleotides align to TRBD2. Germline V CDR1 and CDR2: MDHEN, SYDVKM. This CDR3 contains 15 residues. With 5 bases clipped from V and 4 bases from J, the junction kept 11 bases outside the gene matches. Here the CDR3 reads CASSALGGGEYEQYF. CDR3 in DNA: TGTGCCAGCAGTGCTCTCGGCGGGGGTGAGTACGAGCAGTACTTC.

At least ten counts were recorded for this clonotype. J is TRBJ2-2 and V is TRBV12-3 or TRBV12-4; D is ambiguous. Trimming shortened V by 8 bases and J by 6 bases, and 10 bases separated the two germline ends. The CDR3 totals 12 residues. For the CDR3, the DNA is TGTGCCAGCCAAGCAGGACCCGGGGAGCTGTTTTTT. Its protein is CASQAGPGELFF.

Many counts were recorded for this clonotype. The chain uses TRBV12-3 or TRBV12-4 and TRBJ1-5; D may be TRBD1 (5 bases). The CDR3 has 13 amino acids. V lost 5 bases and J lost 6, with 11 bases in between. CDR3 sequence: CASSSTTGQPQHF. Written as DNA, the CDR3 is TGTGCCAGCAGTAGCACTACAGGTCAGCCCCAGCATTTT.

This clonotype showed up just a few times. The chain has TRBV5-1 and TRBJ2-7; D is possibly TRBD2 (6 bases). The V end was cut by 4 bases, the J end by 4 bases, with 18 bases between. This CDR3 comprises 15 residues. Germline V CDR1 and CDR2: SGHRS, YFSETQ. The CDR3 reads CASSPGTRMGYEQYF. CDR3 coding DNA: TGCGCCAGCAGCCCCGGGACTCGGATGGGGTACGAGCAGTACTTC.

V gene TRBV27 combines with J gene TRBJ1-1; tentatively, D is TRBD1 (5 bases). Trimming cost V 10 bases and J 1 base, with 19 bases left between them. The CDR3 has 15 residues. Germline V lookup: CDR1 MNHEY, CDR2 SMNVEV (reference sequence). CDR3 nucleotides: TGTGCCACTATTAGGGACCCCGCCTCGAACACTGAAGCTTTCTTT. Translated: CATIRDPASNTEAFF.

There are many counts of this clonotype. The V and J genes are TRBV5-1 and TRBJ2-7, with D possibly matching TRBD2 (5 bases). Germline V gene lookup returns CDR1 SGHRS and CDR2 YFSETQ. The CDR3 spans 14 residues. V was cut by 0 bases and J by 3 bases, with 10 bases left in between. The CDR3 region has the DNA TGCGCCAGCAGCTTGGGGCAGCGGATCTACGAGCAGTACTTC. This sequence encodes CASSLGQRIYEQYF.

This clonotype was seen a handful of times. The chain carries TRBV11-2 and TRBJ2-1; TRBD2 is a possible D gene (5 bases). The CDR3 sequence is 15 residues long. Trimming took off 1 base at V and 0 bases at J, with 7 bases between the two ends. Germline V CDR1 and CDR2: SGHAT, FQNNGV. Here the CDR3 reads CASSLVGISYNEQFF. CDR3 DNA sequence: TGTGCCAGCAGCTTAGTCGGGATCTCCTACAATGAGCAGTTCTTC.